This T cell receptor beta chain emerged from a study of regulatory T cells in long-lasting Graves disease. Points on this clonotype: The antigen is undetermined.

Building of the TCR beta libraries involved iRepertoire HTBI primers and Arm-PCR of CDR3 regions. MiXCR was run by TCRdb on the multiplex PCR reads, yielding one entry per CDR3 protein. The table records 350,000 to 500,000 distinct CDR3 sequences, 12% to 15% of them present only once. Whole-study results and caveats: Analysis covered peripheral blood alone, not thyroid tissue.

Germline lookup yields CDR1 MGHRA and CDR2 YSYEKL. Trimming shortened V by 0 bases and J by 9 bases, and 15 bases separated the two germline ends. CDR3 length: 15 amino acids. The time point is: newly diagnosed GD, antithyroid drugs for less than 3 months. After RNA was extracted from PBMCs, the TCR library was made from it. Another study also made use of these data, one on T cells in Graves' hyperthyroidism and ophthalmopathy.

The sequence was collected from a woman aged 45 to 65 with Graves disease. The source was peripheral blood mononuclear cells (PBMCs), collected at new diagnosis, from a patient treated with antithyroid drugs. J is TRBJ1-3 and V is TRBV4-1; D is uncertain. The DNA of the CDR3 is TGCGCCAGCAGCCAAGATGTGGGCCCTTGGAGCACCATATATTTT. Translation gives CASSQDVGPWSTIYF.